Below are 8 T cell receptor beta chains sequenced from a single sample in a study of T-cell reconstitution after alpha-beta-depleted transplantation in children. The authors prepared the TCRbeta library with unique molecular identifiers. TCRdb re-analysed the PCR reads in MiXCR, keeping a single row per CDR3 protein. Seen here are about half a million distinct CDR3 sequences, around 12% observed once, and the top ten hold about 5.6%. The sample was PBMCs from the stem cell graft donor, taken from the stem cell graft. These receptors were taken from a human donor who donated a stem cell graft to a child with combined immunodeficiency.

The sample holds many counts of this clonotype. This chain joins TRBV6-5 and TRBJ1-2; no clear D gene. The CDR3 sequence is 13 residues long. Per the germline V gene, CDR1 is MNHEY and CDR2 is SVGAGI. The germline V and J ends were trimmed by 9 bases and 4 bases, with 15 bases remaining between them. The CDR3 DNA sequence: TGTGCCAGTGGACTCCAATCGGCCTATGGCTACACCTTC. Protein sequence: CASGLQSAYGYTF.

Many counts were recorded for this clonotype. The chain carries TRBV20-1 and TRBJ2-7; possibly TRBD1 for D (6 bases). This CDR3 is 13 amino acids long. The V end lost 5 bases, the J end lost 7 bases, and 18 bases lay between the germline ends. Germline V gene data show CDR1 as DFQATT and CDR2 as SNEGSKA (reference sequence). The DNA for the CDR3 is TGCAGTGCTGACCACAGGGCCGATCGAGAGCAGTACTTC. This gives the protein CSADHRADREQYF.

This clonotype was detected ten times or more. The chain is built from TRBV29-1 and TRBJ2-1, with D hard to call. The V gene's germline CDR1 is SQVTM and CDR2 ANQGSEA. V lost 4 bases, J lost 10 bases, and 17 bases lay in between. The CDR3 length is 13 residues. The CDR3 region is CSVGLKLVIEQFF. The CDR3 DNA sequence: TGCAGCGTTGGATTGAAGTTGGTCATCGAGCAGTTCTTC.

In this sample, this clonotype turned up many times. The chain carries TRBV28 and TRBJ2-3; no firm D call. Germline V gives CDR1 MDHEN, CDR2 SYDVKM. There are 13 residues in the CDR3. The V gene lost 3 bases and the J gene lost 3 bases, with 7 bases spanning the gap. CDR3 bases: TGTGCCAGCAGTTTGGTCGAAACAGATACGCAGTATTTT. This gives the protein CASSLVETDTQYF.

Only a few counts were recorded for this clonotype. V gene TRBV24-1 combines with J gene TRBJ2-5, with 7 bases matching TRBD1. V shed 3 bases and J 4 bases; nucleotides not matched to a gene: 4. CDR1 and CDR2 from the germline V gene are KGHDR and SFDVKD. The CDR3 contains 14 residues. In DNA form, the CDR3 reads TGTGCCACCAGTGATATACAGGGGCGAGAGACCCAGTACTTC. It specifies CATSDIQGRETQYF.

This clonotype was recorded many times. V gene TRBV7-8 combines with J gene TRBJ2-1; no reliable D call. V shed 5 bases and J shed 5 bases, with 10 bases lying between them. The CDR3 contains 13 residues. In germline, CDR1 is SGHVS, CDR2 FQNEAQ. CDR3 region: CASSDRRNNEQFF. Written as DNA, the CDR3 is TGTGCCAGCAGCGACCGAAGAAACAATGAGCAGTTCTTC.

This clonotype has ten or more counts. The chain couples TRBV29-1 to TRBJ2-3, with D perhaps matching TRBD1 (5 bases). The length of the CDR3 is 13 residues. Germline V gene data show CDR1 as SQVTM and CDR2 as ANQGSEA. Between the trimmed V and J ends, which lost 6 bases and 3 bases, there was a span of 13 bases. CDR3 coding DNA: TGCAGCGTAATGGGGCTCCTGACAGATACGCAGTATTTT. Residues: CSVMGLLTDTQYF.

This clonotype was counted a few times. The chain has TRBV12-3 or TRBV12-4 and TRBJ2-3; a weak D match, TRBD2 (6 bases). V lost 3 bases and J 5 bases, leaving 18 bases between the germline ends. This CDR3 spans 16 amino acids. The DNA for the CDR3 is TGTGCCAGCAGTTTCGGGAGTTCGCCCCTTTTAGATACGCAGTATTTT. Protein product: CASSFGSSPLLDTQYF.